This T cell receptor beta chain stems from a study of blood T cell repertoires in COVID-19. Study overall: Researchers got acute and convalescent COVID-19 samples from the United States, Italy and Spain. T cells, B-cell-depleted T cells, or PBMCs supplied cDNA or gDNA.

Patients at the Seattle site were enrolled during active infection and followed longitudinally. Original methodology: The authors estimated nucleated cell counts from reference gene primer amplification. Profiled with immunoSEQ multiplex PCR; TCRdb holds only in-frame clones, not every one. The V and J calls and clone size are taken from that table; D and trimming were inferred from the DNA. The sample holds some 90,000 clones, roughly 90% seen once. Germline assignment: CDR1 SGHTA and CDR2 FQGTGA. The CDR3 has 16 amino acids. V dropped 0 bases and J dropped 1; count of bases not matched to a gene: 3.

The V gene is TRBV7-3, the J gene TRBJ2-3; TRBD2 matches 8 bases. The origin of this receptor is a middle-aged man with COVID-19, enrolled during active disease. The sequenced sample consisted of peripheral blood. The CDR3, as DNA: TGTGCCAGCAGCTTAACGGTAGCGGGGCGCACAGATACGCAGTATTTT. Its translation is CASSLTVAGRTDTQYF.